These 25 T cell receptor beta chains were sequenced from one sample in a study of blood T cell repertoires in COVID-19. The repertoire was sequenced with immunoSEQ multiplex PCR; TCRdb's copy has only in-frame clones and lacks some. This table holds roughly 100,000 clones, approximately 81% found once. The sequencing input was peripheral blood. These receptors came from a man older than 75 with acute or convalescent COVID-19.

The J gene is TRBJ1-2, the V gene TRBV5-4, with TRBD1 matching 9 bases. The V segment lost 4 bases and the J segment 7 bases; nucleotides outside the gene matches: 5. The germline CDR1 and CDR2 sequences are SGHNT and YYREEE (reference sequence). The CDR3 consists of 13 residues. CDR3 nucleotides: TGTGCCAGCAGCACGACAGGGGGTAGTGGCTACACCTTC. Encoded protein: CASSTTGGSGYTF.

This clone came up a few times. The genes are TRBV2 and TRBJ2-5; TRBD1 matches 7 bases. J was trimmed by 5 bases and V by 5 bases; bases with no gene match: 11. The CDR3 covers 15 residues. Germline V gene lookup returns CDR1 SNHLY and CDR2 FYNNEI. CDR3 protein: CASSTQGVILETQYF. The CDR3 nucleotides read TGTGCCAGCAGTACCCAGGGGGTAATTTTGGAGACCCAGTACTTC.

The chain uses TRBV20-1 and TRBJ2-1, with D unresolved. Trimming took off 3 bases at V and 11 bases at J, with 11 bases between the two ends. CDR3 length equals 11 residues. Germline-derived CDR1 and CDR2 are DFQATT and SNEGSKA (reference sequence). CDR3 sequence: CSASPPYKQFF. The CDR3, as DNA: TGCAGTGCTAGCCCCCCTTATAAGCAGTTCTTC.

This clone was seen just once. The rearrangement joins TRBV19 to TRBJ1-6, with TRBD1 matching 8 bases. CDR3 length equals 16 residues. V lost 2 bases to trimming and J lost 8 bases; unmatched junction nucleotides: 8. Germline-derived CDR1 and CDR2 are LNHDA and SQIVND (reference sequence). The CDR3 nucleotides are TGTGCCAGTAGTATACCTCTCGGGACAGGAGATTCACCCCTCCACTTT. Protein: CASSIPLGTGDSPLHF.

There are a few counts of this clone. The chain carries TRBV7-9 and TRBJ1-5, with 7 bases fitting TRBD1. This CDR3 is 14 amino acids long. Trimming at V came to 5 bases and at J to 3 bases, leaving 4 bases not matched to a gene. CDR1 is SEHNR and CDR2 is FQNEAQ in the germline V gene (reference sequence). CDR3 coding DNA: TGTGCCAGCAGCCAGACAGGGTACAATCAGCCCCAGCATTTT. As protein: CASSQTGYNQPQHF.

The gene calls are TRBV27 and TRBJ1-2, with no clear D. With 5 bases removed from V and 0 bases from J, the gap between germline ends came to 19 bases. The germline gives CDR1 MNHEY, CDR2 SMNVEV (reference sequence). This CDR3 has 17 residues. The CDR3 nucleotides read TGTGCCAGCAGTGCACTCATGACTGGACTATCTAACTATGGCTACACCTTC. This codes for CASSALMTGLSNYGYTF.

This clone was observed once. V and J are TRBV27 and TRBJ1-5; 8 bases fit TRBD1. Germline V gene data show CDR1 as MNHEY and CDR2 as SMNVEV (reference sequence). The CDR3 length is 16 residues. Trimming at V came to 7 bases and at J to 2 bases, leaving 10 bases not matched to a gene. Here the CDR3 DNA reads TGTGCCAGCATGGCAGGGGGCAGGCGTGGCAATCAGCCCCAGCATTTT. This sequence encodes CASMAGGRRGNQPQHF.

Here the CDR3 reads CASSWGGSGASYNEQFF. The CDR3 region has the DNA TGTGCCAGCAGCTGGGGGGGGAGCGGAGCCTCCTACAATGAGCAGTTCTTC. This chain links TRBV7-2 with TRBJ2-1; 7 nucleotides agree with TRBD2. The CDR3 length is 17 residues. CDR1 is SGHTA and CDR2 is FQGNSA in the germline V gene. J gave up 0 bases and V 4 bases, and 9 bases lay outside the gene matches.

The chain carries TRBV15 and TRBJ1-5; TRBD1 matches at 8 bases. The CDR3 extends over 14 amino acids. V was pared by 5 bases and J by 2 bases, with 2 bases of the junction left unmatched. Germline values: CDR1 LNHNV, CDR2 YYDKDF (reference sequence). DNA for the CDR3: TGTGCCACCAGCCTACAGGGGGGCAATCAGCCCCAGCATTTT. Translating it yields CATSLQGGNQPQHF.

The genes are TRBV9 and TRBJ1-4; TRBD1 matches 10 bases. The CDR3 length is 16 residues. Germline CDR1 is SGDLS and CDR2 is YYNGEE. The ends lost 4 bases at V and 0 bases at J; junction bases unmatched: 3. The CDR3 nucleotides read TGTGCCAGCAGCCTCGGACAGGGGGCAACTAATGAAAAACTGTTTTTT. Translating gives CASSLGQGATNEKLFF.

This chain links TRBV11-2 with TRBJ1-5; 10 bases are a match to TRBD1. CDR1 and CDR2 from the germline V gene are SGHAT and FQNNGV. The CDR3 loop spans 17 amino acids. V shed 5 bases, J shed 1 base, and the junction held 8 bases outside the gene matches. CDR3 residues: CASSHGTGDGSNQPQHF. CDR3 DNA sequence: TGTGCCAGCAGCCATGGGACAGGGGATGGGAGCAATCAGCCCCAGCATTTT.

The chain uses TRBV5-1 and TRBJ2-7, with D perhaps matching TRBD1 (5 bases). Germline V gene data show CDR1 as SGHRS and CDR2 as YFSETQ. With 0 bases removed from V and 1 base from J, the gap between germline ends came to 11 bases. The CDR3 has 15 amino acids. The CDR3 loop is CASSLGSPGSYEQYF. In DNA, the CDR3 is TGCGCCAGCAGCTTGGGATCCCCAGGGTCCTACGAGCAGTACTTC.

This clone was observed a single time. The chain uses TRBV19 and TRBJ2-3, with TRBD1 matching over 8 bases. V lost 3 bases and J lost 3; bases outside the gene matches: 5. The CDR3 totals 15 residues. Germline assignment: CDR1 LNHDA and CDR2 SQIVND (reference sequence). CDR3 coding DNA: TGTGCCAGTAGTATCCCAGGGGGCGCGACAGATACGCAGTATTTT. It codes for CASSIPGGATDTQYF. Based on the CDR3 plus reference TRBV19 and TRBJ2-3, the full variable domain is DGGITQSPKYLFRKEGQNVTLSCEQNLNHDAMYWYRQDPGQGLRLIYYSQIVNDFQKGDIAEGYSVSREKKESFPLTVTSAQKNPTAFYLCASSIPGGATDTQYFGPGTRLTVL.

This clone was picked up a small number of times. The chain couples TRBV18 to TRBJ1-1, with a weak D call TRBD1 (6 bases). Per germline, CDR1 KGHSH and CDR2 LQKENI. The CDR3 spans 15 residues. With 4 bases removed from V and 4 bases from J, the gap between germline ends came to 16 bases. CDR3 loop: CASSLNRVEVTEAFF. CDR3 DNA sequence: TGTGCCAGCTCACTTAACAGGGTGGAGGTCACTGAAGCTTTCTTT.

CDR3 amino acids: CASSLYSRDTGNTIYF. The CDR3 DNA reads as TGTGCCAGCAGTCTCTACTCCCGGGACACCGGAAACACCATATATTTT. The chain couples TRBV2 to TRBJ1-3; a possible D gene is TRBD1 (6 bases). Trimming shortened V by 5 bases and J by 4 bases, and 18 bases separated the two germline ends. The CDR3 is 16 amino acids. Per the germline V gene, CDR1 is SNHLY and CDR2 is FYNNEI.

The gene calls are TRBV30 and TRBJ2-1; 8 bases map to TRBD2. CDR3 length: 14 residues. Germline lookup yields CDR1 GTSNPN and CDR2 SVGIG (reference sequence). Germline trimming cut 3 bases from V and 10 bases from J; bases unmatched to any gene: 11. Written as DNA, the CDR3 is TGTGCCTGGAGCCGTTCCTATACTAGCGGAGAGCAGTTCTTC. Its translation: CAWSRSYTSGEQFF.

The CDR3 DNA follows: TGTGCCAGCAGCTTCGCAGGGGGAGATACGCAGTATTTT. Encoded protein: CASSFAGGDTQYF. V usage is TRBV7-9 and J usage is TRBJ2-3, with 7 bases lining up with TRBD1. V lost 3 bases to trimming and J lost 5 bases; unmatched junction nucleotides: 2. The germline V gene has CDR1 SEHNR and CDR2 FQNEAQ (reference sequence). The CDR3 has 13 residues.

The rearrangement joins TRBV9 to TRBJ1-1; 9 bases map to TRBD1. V trimming: 0 bases; J trimming: 3 bases; junction bases outside the gene matches: 0. The CDR3 runs 14 residues. Germline-derived CDR1 and CDR2 are SGDLS and YYNGEE. CDR3 DNA: TGTGCCAGCAGCGTAGGACAGGGGGACACTGAAGCTTTCTTT. This translates into CASSVGQGDTEAFF.

This rearrangement joins TRBV30 to TRBJ2-5; perhaps TRBD1 as D (5 bases). The V end lost 5 bases, the J end lost 1 base, and 17 bases lay between the germline ends. The CDR3 covers 15 residues. The germline V gene has CDR1 GTSNPN and CDR2 SVGIG (reference sequence). CDR3 DNA sequence: TGTGCCTGGGGTGGTGGGGCTGGCTCCCAAGAGACCCAGTACTTC. It encodes CAWGGGAGSQETQYF. Full variable domain (missing parts from reference TRBV30 and TRBJ2-5): SQTIHQWPATLVQPVGSPLSLECTVEGTSNPNLYWYRQAAGRGLQLLFYSVGIGQISSEVPQNLSASRPQDRQFILSSKKLLLSDSGFYLCAWGGGAGSQETQYFGPGTRLLVL.

The V call is TRBV18, the J call TRBJ2-3, with D tentatively TRBD2 (6 bases). V lost 0 bases, J lost 5 bases, and 9 bases lay in between. In germline, CDR1 is KGHSH, CDR2 LQKENI. The CDR3 length is 14 residues. As DNA, the CDR3 is TGTGCCAGCTCACCACCGGGGAGGAGAGATACGCAGTATTTT. Translation gives CASSPPGRRDTQYF.

The chain links TRBV24-1 to TRBJ2-3; 8 nucleotides line up with TRBD2. The CDR3 is 19 residues long. V shed 4 bases and J 4 bases; nucleotides not matched to a gene: 18. Germline V gene sequence: CDR1 KGHDR, CDR2 SFDVKD. The CDR3 region is CATSDQYFSGRALPDTQYF. Here the CDR3 DNA reads TGTGCCACCAGTGACCAATATTTCTCCGGGAGGGCCCTCCCAGATACGCAGTATTTT.

The rearrangement joins TRBV28 to TRBJ2-5, with D maybe TRBD2 (6 bases). Germline CDR1 MDHEN, CDR2 SYDVKM. The CDR3 is 15 amino acids. V dropped 2 bases and J dropped 7 bases, with 17 bases sitting between them. The CDR3 nucleotides read TGTGCCAGCAGTTTACCCGGGAGTCCGCGGGGGACCCAGTACTTC. Its translation is CASSLPGSPRGTQYF.

This chain links TRBV29-1 with TRBJ2-3; 8 positions agree with TRBD1. After removal of 6 bases from V and 7 bases from J, the junction contained 9 bases not matched to a gene. CDR3 length: 13 amino acids. CDR1 and CDR2 from the germline V gene are SQVTM and ANQGSEA. This CDR3 is CSVSGQGWNTQYF. The CDR3 DNA is TGCAGCGTCTCTGGACAGGGATGGAATACGCAGTATTTT.

Worth noting for this clone: The sample contains more than one DNA sequence encoding this CDR3. The rearrangement uses TRBV28 and TRBJ1-5, with TRBD1 matching 8 bases. Germline V gives CDR1 MDHEN, CDR2 SYDVKM. The CDR3 runs 16 residues. V lost 6 bases to trimming and J lost 5 bases; unmatched junction nucleotides: 12. The CDR3 loop reads CASSLVGQGWDQPQHF. DNA of the CDR3: TGTGCCAGCAGCCTCGTTGGACAGGGCTGGGATCAGCCCCAGCATTTT.

The chain employs TRBV5-1 and TRBJ1-4; D gene ambiguous. This CDR3 spans 15 amino acids. Per the germline V gene, CDR1 is SGHRS and CDR2 is YFSETQ. V lost 4 bases and J 7 bases, leaving 17 bases between the germline ends. CDR3: CASSTMRAEGEKLFF. In nucleotides, the CDR3 is TGCGCCAGCAGCACTATGAGGGCTGAGGGTGAAAAACTGTTTTTT.